The 28 T cell receptor beta chains in this list originate from one sample, sequenced in a study of control samples from healthy donors and cancer patients (dated by TCRdb to 2018 to 2021). The library was prepared using the immunoSEQ multiplex PCR assay. The immuneACCESS repertoire file appears here via TCRdb, limited to in-frame rearrangements. These files lack a portion of the clones; in checked studies, under half of the deficit traces to unresolved V genes, and the cause of the others is not known. The sample table lists under 150,000 clones, 80% to 90% of them with a count of one. Jointly, the top ten make up around 1.1% of the sample. Sequenced material: PBMCs. These receptors originate from a woman aged 45-65 years with colorectal cancer.

The chain employs TRBV2 and TRBJ1-1; tentatively, D is TRBD1 (6 bases). Germline values: CDR1 SNHLY, CDR2 FYNNEI. This CDR3 region has 15 residues. V lost 3 bases and J lost 0, with 11 bases in between. The CDR3 sequence: CASSEGHPMNTEAFF. CDR3 DNA sequence: TGTGCCAGCAGTGAGGGACACCCGATGAACACTGAAGCTTTCTTT.

The V gene is TRBV2, the J gene TRBJ2-2; 10 bases fit TRBD1. This CDR3 is 15 amino acids long. CDR1 is SNHLY and CDR2 is FYNNEI in the germline V gene. Trimming cost V 6 bases and J 5 bases; bases outside gene matches: 6. This CDR3 is CASSADRGHTGELFF. CDR3 nucleotides: TGTGCCAGCAGCGCCGACAGGGGGCATACCGGGGAGCTGTTTTTT.

This chain joins TRBV30 and TRBJ1-6, with TRBD1 as a possible D gene (6 bases). There are 15 residues in the CDR3. Deletions cut 1 base from V and 2 bases from J, with 9 bases between. Germline V CDR1 and CDR2: GTSNPN, SVGIG (reference sequence). CDR3 DNA sequence: TGTGCCTGGAGTGGACGGACAGCCTATAATTCACCCCTCCACTTT. It yields the protein CAWSGRTAYNSPLHF. Full variable domain (remainder filled in from reference TRBV30 and TRBJ1-6): SQTIHQWPATLVQPVGSPLSLECTVEGTSNPNLYWYRQAAGRGLQLLFYSVGIGQISSEVPQNLSASRPQDRQFILSSKKLLLSDSGFYLCAWSGRTAYNSPLHFGNGTRLTVT.

The chain combines TRBV30 with TRBJ2-7, with 10 bases aligning to TRBD1. The V and J ends lost 4 bases and 6 bases, in that order; junction bases with no gene match: 9. The CDR3 runs to 14 residues. CDR1 is GTSNPN and CDR2 is SVGIG in the germline V gene (reference sequence). CDR3 DNA sequence: TGTGCCTGGAACCGACAGGGGGCGCCCGCCGAGCAGTACTTC. It yields the protein CAWNRQGAPAEQYF. The full variable domain, in which reference TRBV30 and TRBJ2-7 provide the parts outside the CDR3, is SQTIHQWPATLVQPVGSPLSLECTVEGTSNPNLYWYRQAAGRGLQLLFYSVGIGQISSEVPQNLSASRPQDRQFILSSKKLLLSDSGFYLCAWNRQGAPAEQYFGPGTRLTVT.

The chain uses TRBV7-9 and TRBJ1-2; D is perhaps TRBD1 (6 bases). V lost 6 bases, J lost 8 bases, and 19 bases lay in between. This CDR3 spans 14 amino acids. CDR1 is SEHNR, CDR2 FQNEAQ, per germline (reference sequence). The CDR3 sequence: CASSADLQGFGYTF. In nucleotides, the CDR3 is TGTGCCAGCAGTGCCGACCTACAGGGTTTCGGCTACACCTTC.

The rearrangement links TRBV4-2 to TRBJ1-6; D not certain. The V end was cut by 2 bases, the J end by 8 bases, with 25 bases between. This CDR3 region has 19 residues. Germline CDR1 LGHNA, CDR2 YNFKEQ. This CDR3 reads CASSQQPKRTGESDSPLHF. The CDR3 coding sequence is TGTGCCAGCAGCCAACAACCCAAACGGACTGGAGAGAGTGATTCACCCCTCCACTTT.

The chain employs TRBV6-5 and TRBJ1-4; D remains ambiguous. The V end was cut by 0 bases, the J end by 8 bases, with 10 bases between. Germline-derived CDR1 and CDR2 are MNHEY and SVGAGI. The CDR3 loop spans 14 amino acids. DNA for the CDR3: TGTGCCAGCAGTTACTCGCCTGGGTTCGAAAAACTGTTTTTT. Protein product: CASSYSPGFEKLFF.

The chain joins TRBV3-1 (or the pseudogene TRBV3-2) to TRBJ1-2, with D unclear. The ends were cut back, 4 bases at V and 2 bases at J, with 14 bases in the middle. Germline V gene sequence: CDR1 LGHDT, CDR2 YNNKEL (reference sequence). This CDR3 has 15 amino acids. For the CDR3, the DNA is TGTGCCAGCAGCCCCTCGTCCGGGAGGAACTATGGCTACACCTTC. It is translated as CASSPSSGRNYGYTF.

The V and J genes are TRBV19 and TRBJ1-6; D gene ambiguous. Germline CDR1 is LNHDA and CDR2 is SQIVND (reference sequence). The CDR3 is 14 residues long. Trimming left V 4 bases short and J 2 bases short, with 6 bases between. CDR3 DNA sequence: TGTGCCAGTAGTACAGGAACCTATAATTCACCCCTCCACTTT. Its protein is CASSTGTYNSPLHF.

The gene calls are TRBV9 and TRBJ1-4; 10 bases match TRBD1. CDR1 is SGDLS, CDR2 YYNGEE, per germline. V was clipped by 1 base and J by 8 bases; unmatched bases: 5. The CDR3 sequence is 15 residues long. In nucleotides, the CDR3 is TGTGCCAGCAGCGTATCCGGGACAGGGGAAGAAAAACTGTTTTTT. Residues: CASSVSGTGEEKLFF.

CDR3 in amino acids: CASSRGTGLGYTF. CDR3 coding DNA: TGTGCCAGCAGCCGAGGGACAGGGTTAGGCTACACCTTC. The chain combines TRBV6-5 with TRBJ1-2; 9 nucleotides agree with TRBD1. The CDR3 is 13 residues long. The V gene end was trimmed by 6 bases and the J gene end by 8 bases; junction bases not matched to a gene: 7. CDR1 and CDR2 from the germline V gene are MNHEY and SVGAGI.

The V call is TRBV12-3 or TRBV12-4, the J call TRBJ1-5; weak D call: TRBD1 (5 bases). Trimming removed 10 bases at V and 3 bases at J, with 10 bases between. The CDR3 is 12 amino acids. CDR3 DNA sequence: TGTGCCACCGGGACTGCCAATCAGCCCCAGCATTTT. This encodes CATGTANQPQHF.

This clone was observed a single time. This chain connects TRBV7-7 to TRBJ2-5; weak D call: TRBD1 (5 bases). The CDR3 spans 15 residues. Germline-derived CDR1 and CDR2 are SSHAT and FNYEAQ (reference sequence). V dropped 3 bases and J dropped 2 bases, with 13 bases sitting between them. The DNA of the CDR3 is TGTGCCAGCAGCTTTTCGGGCGGACAACAAGAGACCCAGTACTTC. It codes for CASSFSGGQQETQYF.

The rearrangement uses TRBV7-9 and TRBJ1-2; 8 nucleotides agree with TRBD1. The germline V gene encodes CDR1 SEHNR and CDR2 FQNEAQ (reference sequence). The V segment lost 4 bases and the J segment 3 bases; nucleotides outside the gene matches: 7. The CDR3 runs to 15 residues. The chain's CDR3 is CASSWGQAYDYGYTF. The CDR3, as DNA: TGTGCCAGCAGCTGGGGACAGGCTTACGACTATGGCTACACCTTC.

The V gene is TRBV11-2, the J gene TRBJ1-1; 7 bases line up with TRBD1. V lost 3 bases, J lost 1 base, and 5 bases stayed unmatched. CDR3 length: 15 amino acids. Germline V gives CDR1 SGHAT, CDR2 FQNNGV. The CDR3 sequence: CASSFRDRPNTEAFF. CDR3 DNA sequence: TGTGCCAGCAGCTTCAGGGACAGACCGAACACTGAAGCTTTCTTT.

This chain uses TRBV2 with TRBJ1-2; D might be TRBD1 (6 bases). This CDR3 has 13 amino acids. The V and J ends lost 4 bases and 5 bases respectively, with 11 bases between them. Germline V gene sequence: CDR1 SNHLY, CDR2 FYNNEI. CDR3 nucleotides: TGTGCCAGCAGTGTAGGGACAATTTATGGCTACACCTTC. This translates into CASSVGTIYGYTF.

The V call is TRBV12-3 or TRBV12-4, the J call TRBJ1-3, with D possibly being TRBD1 (5 bases). The CDR3 loop spans 12 amino acids. Trimming left V 5 bases short and J 8 bases short, with 10 bases between. CDR3 region: CASSQGLDTIYF. DNA of the CDR3: TGTGCCAGCAGTCAGGGTCTGGACACCATATATTTT.

This chain uses TRBV20-1 with TRBJ1-1; D call uncertain. Germline V gene sequence: CDR1 DFQATT, CDR2 SNEGSKA (reference sequence). V gave up 4 bases and J gave up 10 bases, with 13 bases separating them. The CDR3 is 11 residues long. The CDR3 loop reads CSAKALNRAFF. The CDR3 nucleotides are TGCAGTGCTAAGGCACTAAACAGAGCTTTCTTT.

V usage is TRBV7-6 and J usage is TRBJ1-1, with D hard to call. The CDR3 is 14 residues long. Trimming took 2 bases from V and 5 from J, leaving 12 bases between them. CDR1 SGHVS and CDR2 FNYEAQ come from the germline V gene. The CDR3 is CASSLQRASTEAFF. The CDR3 coding sequence is TGTGCCAGCAGCTTACAAAGGGCGAGTACTGAAGCTTTCTTT.

V gene TRBV9 combines with J gene TRBJ2-1; TRBD2 agrees at 9 bases. Germline V gene sequence: CDR1 SGDLS, CDR2 YYNGEE. V shed 0 bases, J shed 8 bases, and the junction held 6 bases outside the gene matches. The CDR3 contains 15 residues. CDR3 in DNA: TGTGCCAGCAGCGTAGAGGGGACTAGCCGGCATGAGCAGTTCTTC. It yields the protein CASSVEGTSRHEQFF. The whole variable domain, filled in from reference TRBV9 and TRBJ2-1, reads DSGVTQTPKHLITATGQRVTLRCSPRSGDLSVYWYQQSLDQGLQFLIQYYNGEERAKGNILERFSAQQFPDLHSELNLSSLELGDSALYFCASSVEGTSRHEQFFGPGTRLTVL.

This chain links TRBV6-5 with TRBJ2-1; 13 nucleotides line up with TRBD2. The length of the CDR3 is 14 residues. CDR1 MNHEY and CDR2 SVGAGI come from the germline V gene. Trimming at V came to 6 bases and at J to 9 bases, leaving 5 bases not matched to a gene. The CDR3 nucleotides read TGTGCCAGCAGAGGGACTAGCGGGACCTCTGAGCAGTTCTTC. It yields the protein CASRGTSGTSEQFF.

J is TRBJ2-7 and V is TRBV30; no reliable D call. V was cut by 3 bases and J by 7 bases, with 10 bases left in between. Germline assignment: CDR1 GTSNPN and CDR2 SVGIG (reference sequence). There are 11 residues in the CDR3. CDR3 coding DNA: TGTGCCTGGAGCCGGCAGACTGAGCAGTACTTC. Its translation is CAWSRQTEQYF.

This chain uses TRBV5-1 with TRBJ2-3, with TRBD2 identical over 9 bases. Germline-derived CDR1 and CDR2 are SGHRS and YFSETQ. This CDR3 spans 15 amino acids. V lost 4 bases to trimming and J lost 6 bases; unmatched junction nucleotides: 9. The CDR3 sequence is CASSLSGSTRDTQYF. Here the CDR3 DNA reads TGCGCCAGCAGCCTTAGCGGGAGCACTCGGGATACGCAGTATTTT.

The chain couples TRBV19 to TRBJ2-2; maybe TRBD1 (6 bases). Trimming pared 7 bases from V and 4 bases from J, leaving 13 bases between. The CDR3 consists of 14 residues. Germline CDR1 LNHDA, CDR2 SQIVND (reference sequence). The CDR3 spells CASNAGVSTGELFF. The CDR3 nucleotides read TGTGCCAGTAATGCAGGGGTGAGCACCGGGGAGCTGTTTTTT. Complete variable domain (other parts from reference TRBV19 and TRBJ2-2): DGGITQSPKYLFRKEGQNVTLSCEQNLNHDAMYWYRQDPGQGLRLIYYSQIVNDFQKGDIAEGYSVSREKKESFPLTVTSAQKNPTAFYLCASNAGVSTGELFFGEGSRLTVL.

The gene calls are TRBV12-3 or TRBV12-4 and TRBJ2-1; no firm D call. This CDR3 has 11 residues. With 6 bases removed from V and 10 bases from J, the gap between germline ends came to 10 bases. The CDR3 sequence is CASSLSWEQFF. The DNA for the CDR3 is TGTGCCAGCAGCCTATCCTGGGAGCAGTTCTTC.

The V call is TRBV27, the J call TRBJ2-5; the match to TRBD1 covers 10 bases. Germline assignment: CDR1 MNHEY and CDR2 SMNVEV (reference sequence). Trimming removed 5 bases from V and 2 bases from J; junction bases left unmatched: 2. The CDR3 spans 14 residues. Here the CDR3 DNA reads TGTGCCAGCAGTCCGGGACAGGGGCAAGAGACCCAGTACTTC. It codes for CASSPGQGQETQYF.

The chain couples TRBV15 to TRBJ2-7; D unclear. V was shortened by 0 bases and J by 1 base, with 7 bases between the two germline ends. Germline CDR1 LNHNV, CDR2 YYDKDF (reference sequence). This CDR3 comprises 14 residues. This chain's CDR3 is CATSRDVHSYEQYF. In DNA form, the CDR3 reads TGTGCCACCAGCAGAGATGTGCATTCCTACGAGCAGTACTTC.

The gene calls are TRBV30 and TRBJ1-4, with unresolved D. The CDR3 has 14 residues. Trimming left V 0 bases short and J 7 bases short, with 12 bases between. CDR1 GTSNPN and CDR2 SVGIG come from the germline V gene (reference sequence). The CDR3 loop reads CAWSVRSAGEKLFF. The CDR3 region has the DNA TGTGCCTGGAGTGTACGCAGCGCGGGTGAAAAACTGTTTTTT.